These 14 T cell receptor beta chains came from one sample sequenced in a study of blood T cell repertoires in COVID-19. Clones were read by immunoSEQ multiplex PCR, and TCRdb kept only the in-frame ones, dropping some. The sample has 100,000 to 150,000 clones, about four fifths seen once; the top ten hold around 13%. Sequencing was done on a sample of peripheral blood. Source of these receptors: a woman aged 30 to 39 who had recovered from COVID-19.

This chain uses TRBV10-3 with TRBJ1-1; TRBD1 agrees at 8 bases. CDR3 length: 16 residues. Germline values: CDR1 ENHRY, CDR2 SYGVKD. With 2 bases clipped from V and 3 bases from J, the junction kept 8 bases outside the gene matches. CDR3 loop: CAISELTTGEDTEAFF. In DNA form, the CDR3 reads TGTGCCATCAGTGAGCTTACGACAGGGGAGGACACTGAAGCTTTCTTT.

CDR3: CASSPRAPGGYTF. The CDR3 coding sequence is TGTGCCAGCTCACCGAGAGCCCCGGGTGGCTACACCTTC. V usage is TRBV18 and J usage is TRBJ1-2; D unresolved. Trimming took 3 bases from V and 7 from J, leaving 12 bases between them. This CDR3 spans 13 amino acids. Germline CDR1 is KGHSH and CDR2 is LQKENI.

V gene TRBV5-1 combines with J gene TRBJ2-3; D is unclear. The CDR3 spans 14 residues. Germline values: CDR1 SGHRS, CDR2 YFSETQ. Trimming took off 0 bases at V and 6 bases at J, with 11 bases between the two ends. This CDR3 is CASSLGDSHDTQYF. The DNA of the CDR3 is TGCGCCAGCAGCTTGGGAGACTCTCATGATACGCAGTATTTT.

On this clone itself: At one boundary the junction diverges from the germline segment, which might be a read error. CDR3 sequence reads: CASSLGSGRGFTDTQYF. The DNA for the CDR3 is TGTGCTAGCAGCTTAGGGAGCGGGAGAGGATTCACAGATACGCAGTATTTT. This sequence joins TRBV7-7 and TRBJ2-3; 8 positions match TRBD2. In germline, CDR1 is SSHAT, CDR2 FNYEAQ (reference sequence). This CDR3 has 17 amino acids.

The rearrangement joins TRBV10-3 to TRBJ2-5; D call uncertain. The V and J ends lost 10 bases and 0 bases respectively, with 9 bases between them. The CDR3 totals 12 residues. Germline V gives CDR1 ENHRY, CDR2 SYGVKD. The CDR3 nucleotides read TGTGCCACTCGACATGACCAAGAGACCCAGTACTTC. Its protein product is CATRHDQETQYF.

V gene TRBV9 combines with J gene TRBJ1-6; tentative D call: TRBD1 (5 bases). The CDR3 loop spans 12 amino acids. V dropped 4 bases and J dropped 14 bases, with 13 bases sitting between them. Germline V gene sequence: CDR1 SGDLS, CDR2 YYNGEE. The CDR3 is CASSPDMDTLHF. The CDR3 region has the DNA TGTGCCAGCAGCCCAGACATGGACACCCTCCACTTT.

The rearrangement joins TRBV7-3 to TRBJ2-5, with TRBD2 matching 9 bases. V dropped 3 bases and J dropped 4; count of bases not matched to a gene: 6. Per the germline V gene, CDR1 is SGHTA and CDR2 is FQGTGA. The CDR3 covers 15 residues. CDR3 DNA: TGTGCCAGCAGCTTCGGCGGGGGGGCCTTAGAGACCCAGTACTTC. It is translated as CASSFGGGALETQYF.

The chain is built from TRBV19 and TRBJ1-6; 7 positions agree with TRBD1. The germline V gene has CDR1 LNHDA and CDR2 SQIVND (reference sequence). This CDR3 is built from 15 residues. J lost 7 bases, V lost 9 bases, and 12 bases had no gene match. The CDR3 DNA follows: TGTGCCAGCCAAAAGGAGACAGGGAGGAATTCACCCCTCCACTTT. Translation: CASQKETGRNSPLHF. Full variable domain (remainder filled in from reference TRBV19 and TRBJ1-6): DGGITQSPKYLFRKEGQNVTLSCEQNLNHDAMYWYRQDPGQGLRLIYYSQIVNDFQKGDIAEGYSVSREKKESFPLTVTSAQKNPTAFYLCASQKETGRNSPLHFGNGTRLTVT.

The V and J genes are TRBV19 and TRBJ1-1, with D unclear. The CDR3 totals 15 residues. V was shortened by 7 bases and J by 2 bases, with 17 bases between the two germline ends. Germline V CDR1 and CDR2: LNHDA, SQIVND (reference sequence). CDR3 DNA: TGTGCCAGTACGGCATCGAGGGTGACAAACACTGAAGCTTTCTTT. This encodes CASTASRVTNTEAFF.

V gene TRBV7-9 combines with J gene TRBJ1-2; D is unclear. The CDR3 is 16 amino acids. Germline CDR1 and CDR2: SEHNR and FQNEAQ (reference sequence). Trimming cost V 1 base and J 5 bases, with 17 bases left between them. The chain's CDR3 is CASSLDDSLAGYGYTF. In DNA, the CDR3 is TGTGCCAGCAGCTTAGATGATTCGCTGGCGGGGTATGGCTACACCTTC.

The chain is built from TRBV19 and TRBJ2-1; 8 nucleotides line up with TRBD1. CDR1 is LNHDA, CDR2 SQIVND, per germline (reference sequence). After removal of 6 bases from V and 1 base from J, the junction contained 8 bases not matched to a gene. The CDR3 has 16 amino acids. CDR3 DNA: TGTGCCAGTAGGACTCAGGGGGCCAGGTCCTACAATGAGCAGTTCTTC. Translated: CASRTQGARSYNEQFF. Drawing the rest from reference TRBV19 and TRBJ2-1, the complete variable domain is DGGITQSPKYLFRKEGQNVTLSCEQNLNHDAMYWYRQDPGQGLRLIYYSQIVNDFQKGDIAEGYSVSREKKESFPLTVTSAQKNPTAFYLCASRTQGARSYNEQFFGPGTRLTVL.

This chain joins TRBV11-2 and TRBJ2-1, with TRBD2 as a possible D gene (5 bases). The germline CDR1 and CDR2 sequences are SGHAT and FQNNGV. This CDR3 spans 14 amino acids. The germline V and J ends were trimmed by 4 bases and 5 bases, with 12 bases remaining between them. In DNA, the CDR3 is TGTGCCAGCAGCTCACTGGCGGGCGACAATGAGCAGTTCTTC. Translating it yields CASSSLAGDNEQFF.

The chain links TRBV5-6 to TRBJ1-1; no clear D. This CDR3 is 11 amino acids long. CDR1 SGHDT and CDR2 YYEEEE come from the germline V gene. The V gene lost 2 bases and the J gene lost 13 bases, with 12 bases spanning the gap. CDR3 region: CASSFQKVGFF. CDR3 bases: TGTGCCAGCAGCTTTCAAAAAGTCGGTTTCTTT.

This clone has just a few counts. The sample carries other DNA sequences with the same CDR3. CDR3 coding DNA: TGCAGTGCACCGAGGAACACTGAAGCTTTCTTT. Protein product: CSAPRNTEAFF. The J gene is TRBJ1-1, the V gene TRBV20-1; D is uncertain. V dropped 6 bases and J dropped 1 base, with 6 bases sitting between them. CDR1 and CDR2 from the germline V gene are DFQATT and SNEGSKA (reference sequence). This CDR3 contains 11 residues.